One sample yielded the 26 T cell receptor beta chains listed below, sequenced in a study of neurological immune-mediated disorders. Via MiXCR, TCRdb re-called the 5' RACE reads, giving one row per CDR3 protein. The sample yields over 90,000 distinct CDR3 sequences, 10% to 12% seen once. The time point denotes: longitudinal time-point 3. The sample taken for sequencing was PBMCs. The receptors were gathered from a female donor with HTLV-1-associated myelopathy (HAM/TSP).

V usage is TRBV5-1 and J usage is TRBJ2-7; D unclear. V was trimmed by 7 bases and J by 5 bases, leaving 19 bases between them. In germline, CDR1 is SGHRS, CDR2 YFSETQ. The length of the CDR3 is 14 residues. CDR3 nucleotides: TGCGCCAGCTCTACCGGAAGTAGCTACCACGAGCAGTACTTC. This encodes CASSTGSSYHEQYF.

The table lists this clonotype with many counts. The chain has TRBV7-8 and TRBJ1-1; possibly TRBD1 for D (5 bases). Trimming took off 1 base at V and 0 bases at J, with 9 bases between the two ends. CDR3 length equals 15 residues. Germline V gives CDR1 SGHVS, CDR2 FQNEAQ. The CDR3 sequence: CASSLVRGVNTEAFF. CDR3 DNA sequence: TGTGCCAGCAGCTTAGTCCGAGGGGTGAACACTGAAGCTTTCTTT.

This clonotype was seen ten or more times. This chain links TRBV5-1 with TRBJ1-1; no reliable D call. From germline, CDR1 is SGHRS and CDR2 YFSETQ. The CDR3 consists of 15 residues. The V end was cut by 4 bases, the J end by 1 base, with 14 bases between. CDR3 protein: CASSLGGGGNTEAFF. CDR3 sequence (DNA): TGCGCCAGCAGCCTGGGAGGAGGAGGGAACACTGAAGCTTTCTTT.

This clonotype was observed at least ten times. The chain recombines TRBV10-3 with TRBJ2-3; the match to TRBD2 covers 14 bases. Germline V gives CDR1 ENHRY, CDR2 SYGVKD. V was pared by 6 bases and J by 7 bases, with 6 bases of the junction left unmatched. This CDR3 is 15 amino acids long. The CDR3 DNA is TGTGCCATCAGCCAAGGGACTAGCGGGGGAAATACGCAGTATTTT. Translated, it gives CAISQGTSGGNTQYF.

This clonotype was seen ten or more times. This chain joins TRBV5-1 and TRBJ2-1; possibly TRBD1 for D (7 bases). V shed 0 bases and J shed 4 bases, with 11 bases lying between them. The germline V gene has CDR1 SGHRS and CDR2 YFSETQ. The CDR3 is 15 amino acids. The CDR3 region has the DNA TGCGCCAGCAGCTTGGCCAGGGGGACTTACAATGAGCAGTTCTTC. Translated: CASSLARGTYNEQFF.

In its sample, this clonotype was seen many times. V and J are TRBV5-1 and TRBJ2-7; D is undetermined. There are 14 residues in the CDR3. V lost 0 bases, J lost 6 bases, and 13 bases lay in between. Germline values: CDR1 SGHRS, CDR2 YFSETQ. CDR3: CASSLVPPVGEQYF. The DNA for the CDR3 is TGCGCCAGCAGCTTGGTGCCCCCAGTGGGCGAGCAGTACTTC.

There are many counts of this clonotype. Written as DNA, the CDR3 is TGCGCCAGCAGCTTGGAGTGGGGTGACGACGAGCAGTACTTC. Translated: CASSLEWGDDEQYF. The J gene is TRBJ2-7, the V gene TRBV5-1; D is unresolved. The V end was cut by 0 bases, the J end by 5 bases, with 12 bases between. The germline V gene encodes CDR1 SGHRS and CDR2 YFSETQ. The CDR3 loop spans 14 amino acids. Drawing the rest from reference TRBV5-1 and TRBJ2-7, the complete variable domain is KAGVTQTPRYLIKTRGQQVTLSCSPISGHRSVSWYQQTPGQGLQFLFEYFSETQRNKGNFPGRFSGRQFSNSRSEMNVSTLELGDSALYLCASSLEWGDDEQYFGPGTRLTVT.

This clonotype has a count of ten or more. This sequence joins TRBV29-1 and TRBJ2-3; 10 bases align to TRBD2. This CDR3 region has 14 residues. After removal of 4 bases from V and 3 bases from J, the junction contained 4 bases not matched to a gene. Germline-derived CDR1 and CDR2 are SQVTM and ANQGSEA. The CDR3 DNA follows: TGCAGCGTTGTTGGTAGCGGGGGGACAGATACGCAGTATTTT. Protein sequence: CSVVGSGGTDTQYF.

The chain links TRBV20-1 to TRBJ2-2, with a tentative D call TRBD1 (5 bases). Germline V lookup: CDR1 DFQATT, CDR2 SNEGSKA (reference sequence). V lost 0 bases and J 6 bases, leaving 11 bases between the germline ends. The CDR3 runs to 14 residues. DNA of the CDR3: TGCAGTGCTAGAGACAGGGTCTTGCCCGGGGAGCTGTTTTTT. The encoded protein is CSARDRVLPGELFF.

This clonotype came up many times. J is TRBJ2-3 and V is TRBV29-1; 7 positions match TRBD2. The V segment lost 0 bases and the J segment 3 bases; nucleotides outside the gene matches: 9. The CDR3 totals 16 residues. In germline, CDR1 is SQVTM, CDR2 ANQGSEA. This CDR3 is CSVEDRAGARTDTQYF. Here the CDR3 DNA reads TGCAGCGTTGAAGATAGGGCGGGAGCGCGGACAGATACGCAGTATTTT.

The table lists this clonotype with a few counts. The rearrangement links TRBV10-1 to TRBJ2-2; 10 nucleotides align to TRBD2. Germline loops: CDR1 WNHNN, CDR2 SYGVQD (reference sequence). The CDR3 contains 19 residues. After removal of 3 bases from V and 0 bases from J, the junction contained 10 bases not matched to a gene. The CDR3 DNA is TGCGCCAGCAGTGATCCCCGGCCTAGCGGGGGACCGAACACCGGGGAGCTGTTTTTT. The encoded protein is CASSDPRPSGGPNTGELFF.

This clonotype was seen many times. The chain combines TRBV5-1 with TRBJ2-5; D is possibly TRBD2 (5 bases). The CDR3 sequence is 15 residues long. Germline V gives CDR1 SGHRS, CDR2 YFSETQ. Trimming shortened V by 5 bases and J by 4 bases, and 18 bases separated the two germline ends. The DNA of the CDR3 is TGCGCCAGCAGGAACAACGGGGTAGCGCGAGAGACCCAGTACTTC. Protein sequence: CASRNNGVARETQYF.

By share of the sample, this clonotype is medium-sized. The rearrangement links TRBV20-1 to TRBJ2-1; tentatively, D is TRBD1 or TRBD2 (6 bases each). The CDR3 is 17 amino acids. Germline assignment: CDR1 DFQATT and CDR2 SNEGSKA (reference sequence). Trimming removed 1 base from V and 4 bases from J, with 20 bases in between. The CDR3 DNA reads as TGCAGTGCTAGAGGAGGGGGAGGAGAGCGGTATTACAATGAGCAGTTCTTC. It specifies CSARGGGGERYYNEQFF.

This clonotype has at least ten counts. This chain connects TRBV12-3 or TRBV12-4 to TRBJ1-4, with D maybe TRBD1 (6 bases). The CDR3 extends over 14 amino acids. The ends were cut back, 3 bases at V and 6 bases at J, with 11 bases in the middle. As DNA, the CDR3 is TGTGCCAGCAGTTTGGGCAGGGGAGATGAAAAACTGTTTTTT. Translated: CASSLGRGDEKLFF.

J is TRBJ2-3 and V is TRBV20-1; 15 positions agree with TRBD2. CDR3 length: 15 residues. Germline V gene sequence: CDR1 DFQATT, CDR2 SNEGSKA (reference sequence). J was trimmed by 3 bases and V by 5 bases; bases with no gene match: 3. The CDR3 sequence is CSAPGLAGGTDTQYF. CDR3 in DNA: TGCAGTGCTCCCGGACTAGCGGGGGGGACAGATACGCAGTATTTT.

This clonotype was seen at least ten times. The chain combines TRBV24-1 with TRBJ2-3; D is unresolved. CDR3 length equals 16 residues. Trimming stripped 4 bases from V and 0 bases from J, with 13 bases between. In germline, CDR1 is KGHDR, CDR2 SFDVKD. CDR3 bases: TGTGCCACCAGTGACAGGTCACTATCTAGCACAGATACGCAGTATTTT. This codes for CATSDRSLSSTDTQYF.

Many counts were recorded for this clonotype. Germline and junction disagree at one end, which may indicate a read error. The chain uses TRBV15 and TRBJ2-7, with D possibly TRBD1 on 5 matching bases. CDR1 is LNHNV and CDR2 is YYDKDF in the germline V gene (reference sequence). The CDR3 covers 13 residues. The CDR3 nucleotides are TGTGCTACCAGCAGGCCCACAGGCTACGAGCAGTACTTC. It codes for CATSRPTGYEQYF.

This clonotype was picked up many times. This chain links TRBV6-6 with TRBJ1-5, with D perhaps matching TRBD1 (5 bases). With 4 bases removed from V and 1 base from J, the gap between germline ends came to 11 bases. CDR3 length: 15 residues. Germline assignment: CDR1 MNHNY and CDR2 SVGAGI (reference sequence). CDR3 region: CASSSRGVSNQPQHF. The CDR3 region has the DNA TGTGCCAGCAGTTCGAGGGGTGTAAGCAATCAGCCCCAGCATTTT.

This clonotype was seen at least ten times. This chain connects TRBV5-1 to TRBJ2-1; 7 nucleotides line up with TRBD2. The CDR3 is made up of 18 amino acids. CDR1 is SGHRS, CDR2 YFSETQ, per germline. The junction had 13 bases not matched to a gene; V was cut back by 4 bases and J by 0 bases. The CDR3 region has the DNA TGCGCCAGCAGCGGGGCGTGGCGGGGGTACAACTCCTACAATGAGCAGTTCTTC. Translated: CASSGAWRGYNSYNEQFF.

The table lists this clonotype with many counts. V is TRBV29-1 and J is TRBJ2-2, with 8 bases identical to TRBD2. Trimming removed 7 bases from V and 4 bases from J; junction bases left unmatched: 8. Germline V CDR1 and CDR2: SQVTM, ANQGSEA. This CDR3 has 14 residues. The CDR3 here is CSAGGGMSTGELFF. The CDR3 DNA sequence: TGCAGCGCCGGGGGGGGAATGAGCACCGGGGAGCTGTTTTTT.

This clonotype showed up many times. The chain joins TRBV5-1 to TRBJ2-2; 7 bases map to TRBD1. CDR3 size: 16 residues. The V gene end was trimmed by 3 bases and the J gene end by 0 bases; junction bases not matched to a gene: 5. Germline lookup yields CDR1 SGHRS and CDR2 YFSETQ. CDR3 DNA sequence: TGCGCCAGCAGCTGGAATACAGGGGCGAACACCGGGGAGCTGTTTTTT. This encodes CASSWNTGANTGELFF. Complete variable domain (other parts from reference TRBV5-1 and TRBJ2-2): KAGVTQTPRYLIKTRGQQVTLSCSPISGHRSVSWYQQTPGQGLQFLFEYFSETQRNKGNFPGRFSGRQFSNSRSEMNVSTLELGDSALYLCASSWNTGANTGELFFGEGSRLTVL.

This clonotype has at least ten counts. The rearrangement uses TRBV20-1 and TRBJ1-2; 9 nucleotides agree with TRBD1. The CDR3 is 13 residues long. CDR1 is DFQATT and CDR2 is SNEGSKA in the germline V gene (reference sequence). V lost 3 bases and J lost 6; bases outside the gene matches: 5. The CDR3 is CSARGTGHDGYTF. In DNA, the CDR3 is TGCAGTGCTAGGGGGACAGGGCACGATGGCTACACCTTC.

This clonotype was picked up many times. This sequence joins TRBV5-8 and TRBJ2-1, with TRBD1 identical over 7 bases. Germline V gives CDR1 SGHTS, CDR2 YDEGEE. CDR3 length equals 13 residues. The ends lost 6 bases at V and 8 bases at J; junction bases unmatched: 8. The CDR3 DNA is TGTGCCAGCACCTTAAGAGGGGGCGATGAGCAGTTCTTC. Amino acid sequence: CASTLRGGDEQFF. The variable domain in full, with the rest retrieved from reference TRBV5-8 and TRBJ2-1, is EAGVTQSPTHLIKTRGQQATLRCSPISGHTSVYWYQQALGLGLQFLLWYDEGEERNRGNFPPRFSGRQFPNYSSELNVNALELEDSALYLCASTLRGGDEQFFGPGTRLTVL.

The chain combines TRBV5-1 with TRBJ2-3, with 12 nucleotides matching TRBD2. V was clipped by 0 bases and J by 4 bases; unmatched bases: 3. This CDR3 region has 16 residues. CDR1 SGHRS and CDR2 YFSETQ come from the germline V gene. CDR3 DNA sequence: TGCGCCAGCAGCTTGGGGACTAGCGGGGATCCAGATACGCAGTATTTT. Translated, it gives CASSLGTSGDPDTQYF.

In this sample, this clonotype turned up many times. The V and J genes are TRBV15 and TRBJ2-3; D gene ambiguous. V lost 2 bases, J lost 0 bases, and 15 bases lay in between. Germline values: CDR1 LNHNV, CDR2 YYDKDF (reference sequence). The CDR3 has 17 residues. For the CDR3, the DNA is TGTGCCACCAGCAGATTCGAACCGGGTCTAAGCACAGATACGCAGTATTTT. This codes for CATSRFEPGLSTDTQYF.

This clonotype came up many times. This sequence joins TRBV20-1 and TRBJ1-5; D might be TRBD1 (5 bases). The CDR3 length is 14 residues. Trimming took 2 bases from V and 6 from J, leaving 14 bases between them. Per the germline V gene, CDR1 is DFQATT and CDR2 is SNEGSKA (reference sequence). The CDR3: CSARSGAGRQPQHF. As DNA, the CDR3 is TGCAGTGCTAGAAGTGGGGCTGGACGTCAGCCCCAGCATTTT.